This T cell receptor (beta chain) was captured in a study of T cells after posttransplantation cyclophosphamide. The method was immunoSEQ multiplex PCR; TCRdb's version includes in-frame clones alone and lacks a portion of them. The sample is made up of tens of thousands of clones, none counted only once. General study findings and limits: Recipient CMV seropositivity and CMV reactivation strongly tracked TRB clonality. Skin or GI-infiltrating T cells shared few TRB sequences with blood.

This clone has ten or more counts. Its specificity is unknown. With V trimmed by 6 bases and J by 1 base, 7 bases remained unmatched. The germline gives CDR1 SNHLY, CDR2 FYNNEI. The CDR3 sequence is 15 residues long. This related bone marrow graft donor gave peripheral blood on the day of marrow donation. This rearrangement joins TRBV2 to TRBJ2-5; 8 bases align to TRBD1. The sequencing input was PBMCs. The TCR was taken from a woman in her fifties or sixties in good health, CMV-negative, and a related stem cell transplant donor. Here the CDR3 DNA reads TGTGCCAGCAGGTGGTCGGACAGGGCCCAAGAGACCCAGTACTTC. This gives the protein CASRWSDRAQETQYF.